The sequence of this T cell receptor (beta chain) was determined in a study of blood T cell repertoires in COVID-19. Across the study: COVID-19 samples from acute and convalescent phases originated in the United States, Italy and Spain. Nucleic acid was either cDNA or gDNA, and it came from T cells, B-cell-depleted T cells, or PBMCs.

This clone was seen a single time. Per the authors' pipeline: Researchers report that nucleated cell counts were estimated from reference gene primer amplification. The assay was immunoSEQ multiplex PCR, and TCRdb's table has in-frame clones only and misses some. The V and J calls and clone size are taken from that table; D and trimming were inferred from the DNA. In the table there are 470,000 or so clones, around 89% of which are singletons. Trimming left V 6 bases short and J 6 bases short, with 12 bases between. Germline V lookup: CDR1 MNHEY, CDR2 SVGAGI. CDR3 length equals 12 residues. The sequencing input was peripheral blood. V usage is TRBV6-5 and J usage is TRBJ2-7; D is ambiguous. The TCR was taken from a woman in her 30s with acute or convalescent COVID-19. CDR3 nucleotides: TGTGCCAGCAGCCCGCGGTCCCGCGAGCAGTACTTC. This translates into CASSPRSREQYF.